One and the same sample provided the 8 T cell receptor beta chains below, sequenced in a study of cytomegalovirus exposure and HLA in healthy donors. The PCR made use of 60 Vbeta and 13 Jbeta primers. The data were produced by immunoSEQ multiplex PCR, yet TCRdb's version contains in-frame clones alone and is incomplete. This sample has some 98,000 clones, with 81% found just once. The specimen was PBMCs. The receptor source for this set is a man aged 40-49 years in good health and CMV-seronegative.

The genes are TRBV7-6 and TRBJ1-6; 7 nucleotides agree with TRBD1. From germline, CDR1 is SGHVS and CDR2 FNYEAQ. Trimming took 4 bases from V and 0 from J; bases not matched to a gene: 12. CDR3 size: 19 residues. CDR3 in amino acids: CASSSKGATDTSYNSPLHF. CDR3 nucleotides: TGTGCCAGCAGCTCAAAGGGGGCCACCGATACCTCCTATAATTCACCCCTCCACTTT.

V gene TRBV4-1 combines with J gene TRBJ2-5; 7 bases align to TRBD1. Per the germline V gene, CDR1 is MGHRA and CDR2 is YSYEKL. CDR3 length: 15 amino acids. V shed 2 bases, J shed 1 base, and the junction held 4 bases outside the gene matches. Written as DNA, the CDR3 is TGCGCCAGCAGCCAAAATGACAGGGCCCAAGAGACCCAGTACTTC. This gives the protein CASSQNDRAQETQYF.

The genes are TRBV6-1 and TRBJ2-2, with unresolved D. Trimming removed 3 bases at V and 0 bases at J, with 11 bases between. CDR3 size: 16 residues. CDR1 and CDR2 from the germline V gene are MNHNS and SASEGT. CDR3 DNA: TGTGCCAGCAGTGATTACAGTTATTCGAACACCGGGGAGCTGTTTTTT. Encoded protein: CASSDYSYSNTGELFF.

This clone was counted only a few times. At the DNA level, this CDR3 is encoded by other sequences in the same sample as well. The chain employs TRBV20-1 and TRBJ1-3; D unclear. The CDR3 has 11 residues. Germline-derived CDR1 and CDR2 are DFQATT and SNEGSKA (reference sequence). Trimming pared 2 bases from V and 4 bases from J, leaving 3 bases between. The CDR3 coding sequence is TGCAGTGCTAGACAGGGAAACACCATATATTTT. This encodes CSARQGNTIYF.

The rearrangement joins TRBV7-9 to TRBJ1-1; the D is unclear. V was trimmed by 2 bases and J by 0 bases, leaving 4 bases between them. The CDR3 has 13 residues. Looked up from germline, CDR1 is SEHNR and CDR2 is FQNEAQ (reference sequence). CDR3 residues: CASSLTVNTEAFF. In DNA, the CDR3 is TGTGCCAGCAGCTTAACAGTGAACACTGAAGCTTTCTTT.

On this clone: Relative to the germline gene, one junction end is altered; a read error may explain this. The chain employs TRBV2 and TRBJ2-3; D is perhaps TRBD2 (6 bases). In germline, CDR1 is SNHLY, CDR2 FYNNEI. The CDR3 spans 16 residues. CDR3 in amino acids: CASREDGLLGTDTQYF. The CDR3 DNA is TGTGCCAGCAGAGAAGACGGACTATTAGGCACAGATACGCAGTATTTT.

The CDR3 region is CASSLVGGRGLGNQPQHF. The CDR3 DNA reads TGTGCCAGCAGCTTAGTTGGTGGAAGGGGGCTCGGCAATCAGCCCCAGCATTTT. The rearrangement links TRBV7-2 to TRBJ1-5; 7 bases map to TRBD1. CDR3 length: 18 amino acids. Germline V lookup: CDR1 SGHTA, CDR2 FQGNSA. V was clipped by 1 base and J by 2 bases; unmatched bases: 11.

The chain carries TRBV2 and TRBJ1-1; no clear D. The CDR3 spans 11 residues. The V gene's germline CDR1 is SNHLY and CDR2 FYNNEI. Trimming stripped 4 bases from V and 5 bases from J, with 5 bases between. The CDR3 spells CASSGGTEAFF. In nucleotides, the CDR3 is TGTGCCAGCAGTGGAGGGACTGAAGCTTTCTTT.